This passage covers 5 T cell receptor beta chains from one sample sequenced in a study of cytomegalovirus exposure and HLA in healthy donors. Amplification used 60 Vbeta primers and 13 Jbeta primers. Profiled with immunoSEQ multiplex PCR; TCRdb holds only in-frame clones, not every one. Among about 200,000 clones listed, about 87% were seen once. Input material: PBMCs. The receptors here all came from a young man in good health and CMV-seronegative.

This rearrangement joins TRBV28 to TRBJ2-7, with 13 nucleotides matching TRBD2. The CDR3 is 16 residues long. The germline V gene encodes CDR1 MDHEN and CDR2 SYDVKM. Unmatched junction bases numbered 9, after V lost 5 bases and J lost 5 bases. CDR3 sequence reads: CASSRMTSGRSNEQYF. In DNA form, the CDR3 reads TGTGCCAGCAGTCGAATGACTAGCGGGAGGTCCAACGAGCAGTACTTC.

The chain has TRBV4-1 and TRBJ2-7, with 11 bases lining up with TRBD1. The trim removed 3 bases at V and 2 bases at J, leaving 0 bases unmatched. Germline CDR1 and CDR2: MGHRA and YSYEKL. CDR3 size: 14 residues. CDR3 DNA: TGCGCCAGCAGCCAGGGACAGGGGGCCTACGAGCAGTACTTC. Amino acids: CASSQGQGAYEQYF.

The genes are TRBV6-6 and TRBJ2-3; 8 bases fit TRBD1. V dropped 8 bases and J dropped 5; count of bases not matched to a gene: 6. Germline values: CDR1 MNHNY, CDR2 SVGAGI (reference sequence). The CDR3 covers 13 residues. The CDR3 region is CASASGGGDTQYF. In nucleotides, the CDR3 is TGTGCCAGCGCCTCAGGGGGCGGAGATACGCAGTATTTT.

CDR3 nucleotides: TGTGCCAGCTCCCCCTCCTGGGAACCGGGAGCGGATACGCAGTATTTT. Translated: CASSPSWEPGADTQYF. The gene calls are TRBV18 and TRBJ2-3; D is perhaps TRBD2 (6 bases). The CDR3 totals 16 residues. The V and J ends lost 6 bases and 6 bases respectively, with 22 bases between them. Germline V gene lookup returns CDR1 KGHSH and CDR2 LQKENI. Full variable domain (remainder filled in from reference TRBV18 and TRBJ2-3): NAGVMQNPRHLVRRRGQEARLRCSPMKGHSHVYWYRQLPEEGLKFMVYLQKENIIDESGMPKERFSAEFPKEGPSILRIQQVVRGDSAAYFCASSPSWEPGADTQYFGPGTRLTVL.

This rearrangement joins TRBV19 to TRBJ1-1; D possibly corresponds to TRBD1 (5 bases). This CDR3 is 13 amino acids long. In germline, CDR1 is LNHDA, CDR2 SQIVND (reference sequence). Between the trimmed V and J ends, which lost 7 bases and 1 base, there was a span of 10 bases. The DNA for the CDR3 is TGTGCCAGTAAAAACGGGGGGAACACTGAAGCTTTCTTT. Amino acids: CASKNGGNTEAFF.